What follows describes a single TCR beta chain. Clones were sequenced by immunoSEQ multiplex PCR, and TCRdb holds only the in-frame ones, with some missing. This table holds around 92,000 clones, about 94% found once. This sample is part of a study of T cell changes during pregnancy in multiple sclerosis. The CDR3 consists of 15 residues. Per the germline V gene, CDR1 is SGHTA and CDR2 is FQGTGA. V gave up 5 bases and J gave up 0 bases, with 13 bases separating them. The V call is TRBV7-3, the J call TRBJ2-5; D possibly corresponds to TRBD2 (5 bases). The sequence was obtained from a female donor with multiple sclerosis, enrolled in a pregnancy study. The sequencing here drew on peripheral blood, taken in the third trimester of pregnancy. The CDR3 here is CASSKDSTYQETQYF. The CDR3, as DNA: TGTGCCAGCAGCAAGGACTCTACGTACCAAGAGACCCAGTACTTC.